The 22 T cell receptor beta chains in this list originate from one sample, sequenced in a study of T cell responses to AZD1222 COVID-19 vaccine. Sequencing used immunoSEQ multiplex PCR; TCRdb keeps in-frame clones, though not all of them. The sample lists approximately 140,000 clones; 85% to 90% were seen once. The specimen was peripheral blood, collected on day 0 of AZD1222 vaccination. The receptors stem from an adult in good health.

The chain joins TRBV5-1 to TRBJ1-4; 8 positions match TRBD1. This CDR3 is built from 15 residues. V lost 4 bases, J lost 8 bases, and 10 bases stayed unmatched. Per the germline V gene, CDR1 is SGHRS and CDR2 is YFSETQ. The CDR3 region is CASSVGQALGEKLFF. The CDR3, as DNA: TGCGCCAGCAGCGTGGGACAGGCCTTAGGGGAAAAACTGTTTTTT.

The CDR3 sequence: CASSMGDRGNTIYF. The CDR3 nucleotides read TGTGCCAGTAGTATGGGGGACAGAGGAAACACCATATATTTT. The chain is built from TRBV19 and TRBJ1-3; 7 bases match TRBD1. CDR3 length: 14 amino acids. From germline, CDR1 is LNHDA and CDR2 SQIVND (reference sequence). V lost 3 bases, J lost 4 bases, and 3 bases stayed unmatched. Combining the CDR3 with reference TRBV19 and TRBJ1-3 gives the whole variable domain DGGITQSPKYLFRKEGQNVTLSCEQNLNHDAMYWYRQDPGQGLRLIYYSQIVNDFQKGDIAEGYSVSREKKESFPLTVTSAQKNPTAFYLCASSMGDRGNTIYFGEGSWLTVV.

V gene TRBV19 combines with J gene TRBJ2-7; 8 positions match TRBD2. The CDR3 length is 12 residues. CDR1 and CDR2 from the germline V gene are LNHDA and SQIVND (reference sequence). V was clipped by 5 bases and J by 9 bases; unmatched bases: 6. CDR3: CASSPGGASQYF. CDR3 DNA sequence: TGTGCCAGTAGTCCGGGGGGGGCGTCGCAGTACTTC.

This clone was observed a single time. The chain joins TRBV5-1 to TRBJ2-7, with TRBD2 identical over 7 bases. V lost 1 base to trimming and J lost 7 bases; unmatched junction nucleotides: 11. The germline gives CDR1 SGHRS, CDR2 YFSETQ. This CDR3 is built from 15 residues. In DNA, the CDR3 is TGCGCCAGCAGCTTGTTTGGATCGGGAGGATATGAGCAGTACTTC. It translates to CASSLFGSGGYEQYF.

The chain uses TRBV9 and TRBJ2-7, with D uncertain. Trimming pared 4 bases from V and 0 bases from J, leaving 11 bases between. Germline loops: CDR1 SGDLS, CDR2 YYNGEE. This CDR3 is built from 14 residues. This chain's CDR3 is CASSPDPFSYEQYF. The CDR3, as DNA: TGTGCCAGCAGCCCCGACCCTTTCTCCTACGAGCAGTACTTC.

The V call is TRBV15, the J call TRBJ2-7, with 13 bases identical to TRBD2. Germline CDR1 reads LNHNV; CDR2 reads YYDKDF (reference sequence). CDR3 size: 15 residues. V lost 1 base and J lost 7; bases outside the gene matches: 4. CDR3 sequence: CATSRGTSGRLEQYF. The CDR3, as DNA: TGTGCCACCAGCAGAGGGACTAGCGGGAGATTGGAGCAGTACTTC.

The chain has TRBV11-3 and TRBJ1-6; tentative D call: TRBD1 (6 bases). V lost 1 base to trimming and J lost 0 bases, with 13 bases between them. The CDR3 sequence is 18 residues long. Per the germline V gene, CDR1 is SGHNT and CDR2 is YENEEA. CDR3: CASSLGGQSPSYNSPLHF. CDR3 DNA sequence: TGTGCCAGCAGCTTAGGCGGACAGTCCCCCTCCTATAATTCACCCCTCCACTTT.

In its sample, this clone was seen a few times. The chain is built from TRBV6-6 and TRBJ1-5; 7 nucleotides align to TRBD1. Germline CDR1 reads MNHNY; CDR2 reads SVGAGI (reference sequence). This CDR3 has 16 amino acids. V was pared by 2 bases and J by 0 bases, with 4 bases of the junction left unmatched. For the CDR3, the DNA is TGTGCCAGCAGTTACGACAGGGCTCTTAGCAATCAGCCCCAGCATTTT. Translation: CASSYDRALSNQPQHF.

This chain connects TRBV5-1 to TRBJ2-3; 10 nucleotides agree with TRBD1. This CDR3 has 14 amino acids. V was pared by 4 bases and J by 5 bases, with 4 bases of the junction left unmatched. The germline gives CDR1 SGHRS, CDR2 YFSETQ. CDR3 region: CASSLGTGVDTQYF. The CDR3, as DNA: TGCGCCAGCAGCCTTGGGACAGGGGTAGATACGCAGTATTTT.

The chain couples TRBV7-3 to TRBJ2-5, with 16 positions matching TRBD2. Losses at the gene ends were 1 base for V and 1 base for J; bases not matched to a gene: 6. CDR3 length: 19 residues. Germline V CDR1 and CDR2: SGHTA, FQGTGA. CDR3 nucleotide sequence: TGTGCCAGCAGCTTAATAGAGGGGACTAGCGGGAGGGCCCAAGAGACCCAGTACTTC. This sequence encodes CASSLIEGTSGRAQETQYF.

V and J are TRBV6-5 and TRBJ1-2; D ambiguous. Germline V lookup: CDR1 MNHEY, CDR2 SVGAGI. V dropped 2 bases and J dropped 6 bases, with 10 bases sitting between them. The CDR3 extends over 13 amino acids. CDR3 sequence (DNA): TGTGCCAGCAGTTACCCTTCTGGGAATGGCTACACCTTC. This codes for CASSYPSGNGYTF.

The V call is TRBV4-2, the J call TRBJ1-6, with a tentative D call TRBD1 (5 bases). Germline V lookup: CDR1 LGHNA, CDR2 YNFKEQ. V shed 0 bases and J shed 1 base, with 10 bases lying between them. This CDR3 comprises 17 residues. CDR3 protein: CASSQDIGASYNSPLHF. The DNA of the CDR3 is TGTGCCAGCAGCCAAGATATAGGGGCTTCCTATAATTCACCCCTCCACTTT.

The chain joins TRBV27 to TRBJ1-5; D is perhaps TRBD1 (6 bases). The germline CDR1 and CDR2 sequences are MNHEY and SMNVEV (reference sequence). Trimming shortened V by 6 bases and J by 4 bases, and 13 bases separated the two germline ends. This CDR3 comprises 14 residues. CDR3 residues: CASSLGQLNQPQHF. The CDR3 DNA reads TGTGCCAGCAGCCTCGGACAGCTTAATCAGCCCCAGCATTTT.

V usage is TRBV6-5 and J usage is TRBJ1-2, with 9 bases aligning to TRBD1. This CDR3 contains 15 residues. The V and J ends lost 2 bases and 8 bases, in that order; junction bases with no gene match: 9. Germline-derived CDR1 and CDR2 are MNHEY and SVGAGI. CDR3 coding DNA: TGTGCCAGCAGTTACCAACCACAGGGGGCAGGAGGCTACACCTTC. Its translation: CASSYQPQGAGGYTF.

V gene TRBV27 combines with J gene TRBJ2-7; D unclear. The CDR3 consists of 14 residues. V was clipped by 6 bases and J by 4 bases, with 16 bases between them. Germline CDR1 reads MNHEY; CDR2 reads SMNVEV (reference sequence). CDR3 in amino acids: CASRGTVPRYEQYF. DNA of the CDR3: TGTGCCAGCAGAGGAACAGTCCCGAGGTACGAGCAGTACTTC.

This chain joins TRBV9 and TRBJ2-5; TRBD2 aligns across 9 bases. The length of the CDR3 is 15 residues. The junction had 4 bases not matched to a gene; V was cut back by 0 bases and J by 4 bases. Germline loops: CDR1 SGDLS, CDR2 YYNGEE. DNA for the CDR3: TGTGCCAGCAGCGTAGTAGCGGGAGTGGGAGAGACCCAGTACTTC. Its translation: CASSVVAGVGETQYF.

CDR3 sequence: CASREQGDQAFF. The CDR3 DNA reads TGTGCCAGCAGGGAACAGGGGGATCAAGCTTTCTTT. J is TRBJ1-1 and V is TRBV7-9; TRBD1 matches at 8 bases. The length of the CDR3 is 12 residues. Germline V gene data show CDR1 as SEHNR and CDR2 as FQNEAQ (reference sequence). V dropped 6 bases and J dropped 9; count of bases not matched to a gene: 6. The full variable domain, with the rest looked up from reference TRBV7-9 and TRBJ1-1, is DTGVSQNPRHKITKRGQNVTFRCDPISEHNRLYWYRQTLGQGPEFLTYFQNEAQLEKSRLLSDRFSAERPKGSFSTLEIQRTEQGDSAMYLCASREQGDQAFFGQGTRLTVV.

This chain joins TRBV6-5 and TRBJ2-1, with D maybe TRBD1 (6 bases). The CDR3 is made up of 15 amino acids. V lost 6 bases and J lost 3, with 15 bases in between. Per germline, CDR1 MNHEY and CDR2 SVGAGI. In DNA, the CDR3 is TGTGCCAGCAGAGCCGGGACATCTTTCTACAATGAGCAGTTCTTC. Translation: CASRAGTSFYNEQFF.

The rearrangement joins TRBV21-1 to TRBJ2-7; TRBD2 is the table's D call, not checked against the DNA. TRBV21-1 is classified as a pseudogene. The CDR3 extends over 17 amino acids. CDR3 sequence: CASSKAWTSGASYEQYF. The CDR3 DNA reads as TGTGCCAGCAGCAAAGCCTGGACTAGCGGGGCCTCCTACGAGCAGTACTTC.

This clone was detected only once. The chain uses TRBV10-3 and TRBJ1-2; D possibly corresponds to TRBD1 (5 bases). Germline V lookup: CDR1 ENHRY, CDR2 SYGVKD. The V end was cut by 6 bases, the J end by 3 bases, with 17 bases between. The CDR3 extends over 15 amino acids. The CDR3 protein is CAIRNGTEKYYGYTF. DNA for the CDR3: TGTGCCATCAGAAACGGGACGGAGAAATACTATGGCTACACCTTC.

This clone showed up just a few times. This chain links TRBV29-1 with TRBJ2-2, with 12 bases fitting TRBD1. V lost 7 bases, J lost 7 bases, and 7 bases stayed unmatched. CDR1 and CDR2 from the germline V gene are SQVTM and ANQGSEA. This CDR3 contains 14 residues. The CDR3 is CSAGQGARGGELFF. The DNA for the CDR3 is TGCAGCGCGGGACAGGGGGCGCGGGGCGGGGAGCTGTTTTTT.

The V and J genes are TRBV6-4 and TRBJ2-3; a weak D match, TRBD2 (5 bases). CDR3 length: 15 amino acids. Germline values: CDR1 MRHNA, CDR2 SNTAGT. V was clipped by 0 bases and J by 2 bases, with 9 bases between them. This CDR3 reads CASSDSSRVTDTQYF. Written as DNA, the CDR3 is TGTGCCAGCAGTGACTCGTCGAGGGTCACAGATACGCAGTATTTT.